Below, one TCR beta chain is given with its context. The antigen is undetermined. This entry belongs to a study of glioma-infiltrating T cells after dendritic cell vaccination. Regarding the study as a whole: Only a small number of patients had complete blood and tumor samples.

Only in-frame clones appear in the TCRdb table, and some are missing; sequencing was by immunoSEQ multiplex PCR. Among around 100,000 clones listed, roughly 76% were seen once. This sequence was found in a human donor with glioblastoma. The sequenced sample was blood, obtained before dendritic cell vaccination.

CDR3 coding DNA: TGTGCCAGCAGGCCGACAGGGCCCTATGGCTACACCTTC. Translated, it gives CASRPTGPYGYTF. This chain joins TRBV6-1 and TRBJ1-2, with 7 bases matching TRBD1. CDR3 length: 13 residues. The ends lost 6 bases at V and 4 bases at J; junction bases unmatched: 5. The V gene's germline CDR1 is MNHNS and CDR2 SASEGT.